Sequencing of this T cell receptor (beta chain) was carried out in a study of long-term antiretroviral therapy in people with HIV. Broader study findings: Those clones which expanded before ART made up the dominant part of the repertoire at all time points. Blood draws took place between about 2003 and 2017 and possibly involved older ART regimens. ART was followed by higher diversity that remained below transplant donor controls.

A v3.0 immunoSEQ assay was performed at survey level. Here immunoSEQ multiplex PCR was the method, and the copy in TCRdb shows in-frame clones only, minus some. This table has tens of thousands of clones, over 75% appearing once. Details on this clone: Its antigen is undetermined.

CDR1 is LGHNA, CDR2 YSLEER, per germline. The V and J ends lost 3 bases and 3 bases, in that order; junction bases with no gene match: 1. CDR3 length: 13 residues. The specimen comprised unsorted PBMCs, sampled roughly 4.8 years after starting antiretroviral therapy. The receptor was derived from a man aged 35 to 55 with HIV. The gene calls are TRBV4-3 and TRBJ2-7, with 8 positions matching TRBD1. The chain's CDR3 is CASSHGQGYEQYF. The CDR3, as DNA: TGCGCCAGCAGCCATGGACAGGGCTACGAGCAGTACTTC.